One and the same sample provided the 9 T cell receptor beta chains below, sequenced in a study of cytomegalovirus exposure and HLA in healthy donors. The PCR used 60 Vbeta and 13 Jbeta primers. Profiled with immunoSEQ multiplex PCR; TCRdb holds only in-frame clones, not every one. The repertoire has around 130,000 clones, around 72% of them found once; the top ten carry about 1.7%. The sample taken for sequencing was PBMCs. The receptors shown here come from a woman in her 40s in good health and CMV-seronegative.

The chain combines TRBV28 with TRBJ1-2; no reliable D call. The CDR3 is 12 residues long. Germline V CDR1 and CDR2: MDHEN, SYDVKM. The germline V and J ends were trimmed by 7 bases and 5 bases, with 11 bases remaining between them. CDR3 sequence: CASTSSTYGYTF. The CDR3 nucleotides are TGTGCCAGCACTTCCTCTACTTATGGCTACACCTTC.

This chain uses TRBV29-1 with TRBJ2-2, with TRBD1 as a possible D gene (5 bases). V shed 5 bases and J shed 5 bases, with 9 bases lying between them. Germline V gene sequence: CDR1 SQVTM, CDR2 ANQGSEA. The CDR3 length is 12 residues. CDR3 nucleotides: TGCAGCGTTCCCAGGGAAACCGGGGAGCTGTTTTTT. Its protein product is CSVPRETGELFF.

V gene TRBV9 combines with J gene TRBJ2-2, with D uncertain. The CDR3 has 15 amino acids. Per germline, CDR1 SGDLS and CDR2 YYNGEE. V lost 2 bases and J 0 bases, leaving 8 bases between the germline ends. The CDR3, as DNA: TGTGCCAGCAGCGTCTCGGTCCCGAACACCGGGGAGCTGTTTTTT. Amino acid sequence: CASSVSVPNTGELFF. The whole variable domain, remainder taken from reference TRBV9 and TRBJ2-2, is DSGVTQTPKHLITATGQRVTLRCSPRSGDLSVYWYQQSLDQGLQFLIQYYNGEERAKGNILERFSAQQFPDLHSELNLSSLELGDSALYFCASSVSVPNTGELFFGEGSRLTVL.

The chain is built from TRBV29-1 and TRBJ2-7, with D possibly matching TRBD2 (6 bases). This CDR3 spans 12 amino acids. Trimming removed 0 bases at V and 4 bases at J, with 7 bases between. Germline CDR1 reads SQVTM; CDR2 reads ANQGSEA. In nucleotides, the CDR3 is TGCAGCGTTGAAGATGGGGGGTACGAGCAGTACTTC. This gives the protein CSVEDGGYEQYF.

The gene calls are TRBV7-2 and TRBJ2-1; D is perhaps TRBD1 (5 bases). Germline CDR1 is SGHTA and CDR2 is FQGNSA. V lost 4 bases and J 7 bases, leaving 17 bases between the germline ends. CDR3 length: 15 amino acids. The CDR3 sequence is CASSSAATVPNEQFF. CDR3 nucleotides: TGTGCCAGCAGCTCCGCCGCGACAGTACCAAATGAGCAGTTCTTC. Supplemented by reference TRBV7-2 and TRBJ2-1, the full variable domain reads GAGVSQSPSNKVTEKGKDVELRCDPISGHTALYWYRQSLGQGLEFLIYFQGNSAPDKSGLPSDRFSAERTGGSVSTLTIQRTQQEDSAVYLCASSSAATVPNEQFFGPGTRLTVL.

The CDR3 bases are TGTGCCAGCTCACCACCACACATTGGAGATACGCAGTATTTT. Its protein is CASSPPHIGDTQYF. The genes are TRBV18 and TRBJ2-3; D is unresolved. The germline gives CDR1 KGHSH, CDR2 LQKENI. The V gene lost 0 bases and the J gene lost 5 bases, with 9 bases spanning the gap. The CDR3 covers 14 residues.

This clone has only a few counts. This sequence joins TRBV6-5 and TRBJ1-4; TRBD1 aligns across 7 bases. Germline V CDR1 and CDR2: MNHEY, SVGAGI. The CDR3 has 16 amino acids. The J segment lost 8 bases and the V segment lost 0 bases, leaving 9 bases of the junction unmatched. DNA for the CDR3: TGTGCCAGCAGTTACTCGAGTAACAGGGGCAACGAAAAACTGTTTTTT. Protein: CASSYSSNRGNEKLFF.

The gene calls are TRBV29-1 and TRBJ1-1, with 7 bases matching TRBD1. Per the germline V gene, CDR1 is SQVTM and CDR2 is ANQGSEA. The length of the CDR3 is 14 residues. The J segment lost 3 bases and the V segment lost 6 bases, leaving 10 bases of the junction unmatched. CDR3 region: CSVLLTGSHTEAFF. CDR3 bases: TGCAGCGTCCTCTTGACAGGGAGTCACACTGAAGCTTTCTTT.

The rearrangement links TRBV6-6 to TRBJ2-7; weak D call: TRBD1 (6 bases). With 6 bases removed from V and 5 bases from J, the gap between germline ends came to 17 bases. Germline CDR1 and CDR2: MNHNY and SVGAGI (reference sequence). This CDR3 comprises 14 residues. CDR3 protein: CASSPEGDTNEQYF. The CDR3 DNA is TGTGCCAGCAGCCCCGAGGGGGACACAAACGAGCAGTACTTC.